The rows below give T cell receptor beta chains drawn from one sample of a study of blood T cell repertoires in COVID-19. Profiled with immunoSEQ multiplex PCR; TCRdb holds only in-frame clones, not every one. The sample records roughly 200,000 clones, approximately 91% being singletons. Sequencing was carried out using peripheral blood. The source of these receptors is a man aged 18-30 years with active or convalescent COVID-19. Both conserved end residues are part of each CDR3. Each record gives: J gene, V gene, clone size, D gene, CDR3 DNA, CDR3 protein. The D gene is left open where the match is weak. Clone size is shown for a subset of rows, as once, few, many or a class of expanded clone.

>TRBJ1-1|TRBV7-3|NA|TRBD1
TGTGCCAGCAGCTTGGGACAGGGGGCTGTGGAAAACACTGAAGCTTTCTTT
CASSLGQGAVENTEAFF
>TRBJ2-3|TRBV7-9|NA|TRBD1
TGTGCCAGCAGCCCAGGGGGAAGCACAGATACGCAGTATTTT
CASSPGGSTDTQYF
>TRBJ2-7|TRBV6-6|NA|TRBD1
TGTGCCAGCAGCTACAGACAGGGTGGGTACGAGCAGTACTTC
CASSYRQGGYEQYF
>TRBJ1-1|TRBV7-6|NA|NA
TGTGCCAGCAGCGCGGATTTGAACACTGAAGCTTTCTTT
CASSADLNTEAFF
>TRBJ1-5|TRBV7-9|NA|TRBD1
TGTGCCAGCAGCTTGGGACAGGGGGCACCGAATCAGCCCCAGCATTTT
CASSLGQGAPNQPQHF
>TRBJ2-1|TRBV6-1|NA|NA
TGTGCCAGCAGTGAATTAGGGGTACTGTTCTTC
CASSELGVLFF
>TRBJ2-2|TRBV5-4|NA|TRBD1
TGTGCCAGCAGCACGGCCAGGGGGAAGGCCACCGGGGAGCTGTTTTTT
CASSTARGKATGELFF
>TRBJ2-7|TRBV27|few|TRBD2
TGTGCCAGCAGTTTTTGGACTAGCGGGCTGGGCGAGCAGTACTTC
CASSFWTSGLGEQYF
>TRBJ2-1|TRBV5-1|NA|TRBD2
TGCGCCAGCAGCCGCAAAGCGGGAGGGCCTCCGTACAATGAGCAGTTCTTC
CASSRKAGGPPYNEQFF
>TRBJ2-5|TRBV7-6|NA|TRBD2
TGTGCCAGCAGCTTAGCTTGGGCGGGAGTTGTAGAGACCCAGTACTTC
CASSLAWAGVVETQYF
>TRBJ1-6|TRBV30|NA|NA
TGTGCCTGGAGGTTCCGGGGAAACGGTTCACCCCTCCACTTT
CAWRFRGNGSPLHF
>TRBJ2-3|TRBV6-5|NA|TRBD2
TGTGCCAGCAGGGCCGGGACTAGCGGCACAGATACGCAGTATTTT
CASRAGTSGTDTQYF
>TRBJ1-1|TRBV19|NA|NA
TGTGCCAGTAGCTTGAACACTGAAGCTTTCTTT
CASSLNTEAFF
>TRBJ2-6|TRBV19|once|NA
TGTGCCAGTAGTTCGGACTTCAGCTCTGGGGCCAACGTCCTGACTTTC
CASSSDFSSGANVLTF
>TRBJ1-2|TRBV7-2|NA|NA
TGTGCCAGCAGCTTGCGGCAGGGAGGCTACACCTTC
CASSLRQGGYTF
>TRBJ2-7|TRBV4-1|once|NA
TGCGCCAGCAGCCAAGATGGAGGGTTCGAGCAGTACTTC
CASSQDGGFEQYF
>TRBJ2-3|TRBV5-1|once|NA
TGCGCCAGCAGTGCTAGGACAGATACGCAGTATTTT
CASSARTDTQYF
>TRBJ1-2|TRBV20-1|NA|NA
TGCAGTGCAAATACAGCCTATGGCTACACCTTC
CSANTAYGYTF
>TRBJ1-2|TRBV12-3/TRBV12-4|NA|TRBD1
TGTGCCAGCAGCAGGGGGACTGGCTATGGCTACACCTTC
CASSRGTGYGYTF
>TRBJ2-3|TRBV9|once|TRBD2
TGTGCCAGCAGCGTTGGAGGCCTAGCGGGGAATACGCAGTATTTT
CASSVGGLAGNTQYF
>TRBJ1-6|TRBV5-1|NA|NA
TGCGCCAGCAGCTTGGTTGGCCCGAATTCACCCCTCCACTTT
CASSLVGPNSPLHF
>TRBJ2-1|TRBV4-3|NA|NA
TGCGCCAGCAGCCAAGATAGGAGTTCCTCCTACAATGAGCAGTTCTTC
CASSQDRSSSYNEQFF